The entry below describes one T cell receptor (beta chain). The data derive from a study of blood T cell repertoires in COVID-19. At the level of the study: The cDNA or gDNA used as material had been derived from T cells, B-cell-depleted T cells, or PBMCs.

Original handling: Amplification of reference gene primers was used by the study to estimate nucleated cell counts. Only in-frame clones appear in the TCRdb table, and some are missing; sequencing was by immunoSEQ multiplex PCR. The DNA gave D and trimming, while V, J and clone size come from that table. The data contain 70,000 to 95,000 clones, under 85% of them singletons. Germline CDR1 and CDR2: SEHNR and FQNEAQ (reference sequence). The CDR3 spans 14 residues. The ends were cut back, 2 bases at V and 4 bases at J, with 12 bases in the middle. This sequence originates from a human donor in a cohort sampled during active COVID-19. The chain joins TRBV7-9 to TRBJ2-7; a possible D gene is TRBD2 (6 bases). Material for sequencing was peripheral blood. The CDR3 region has the DNA TGTGCCAGCAGCTTACCCACTAGCAGATACGAGCAGTACTTC. This sequence encodes CASSLPTSRYEQYF.